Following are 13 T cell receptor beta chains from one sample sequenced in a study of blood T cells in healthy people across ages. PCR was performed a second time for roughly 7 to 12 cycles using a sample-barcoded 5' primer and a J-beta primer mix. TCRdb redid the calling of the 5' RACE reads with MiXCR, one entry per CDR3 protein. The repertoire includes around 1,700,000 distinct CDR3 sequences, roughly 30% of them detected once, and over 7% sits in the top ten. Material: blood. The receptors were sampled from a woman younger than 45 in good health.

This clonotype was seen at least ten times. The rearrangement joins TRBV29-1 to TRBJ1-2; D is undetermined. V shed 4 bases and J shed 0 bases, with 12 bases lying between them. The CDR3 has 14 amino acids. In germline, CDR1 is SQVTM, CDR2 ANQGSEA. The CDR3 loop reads CSVGGLQPNYGYTF. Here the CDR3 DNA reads TGCAGCGTTGGTGGACTCCAGCCTAACTATGGCTACACCTTC.

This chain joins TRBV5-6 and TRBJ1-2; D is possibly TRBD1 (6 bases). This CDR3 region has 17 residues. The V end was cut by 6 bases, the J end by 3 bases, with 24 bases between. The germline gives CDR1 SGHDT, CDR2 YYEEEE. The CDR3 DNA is TGTGCCAGCAACCAACGCCTTGACAGGACGAGGGACTATGGCTACACCTTC. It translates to CASNQRLDRTRDYGYTF.

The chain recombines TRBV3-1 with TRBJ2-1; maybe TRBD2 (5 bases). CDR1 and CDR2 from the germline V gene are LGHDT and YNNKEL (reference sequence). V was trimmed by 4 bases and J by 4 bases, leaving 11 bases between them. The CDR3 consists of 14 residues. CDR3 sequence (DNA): TGTGCCAGCAGCCCTGGGAGCCCATACAATGAGCAGTTCTTC. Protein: CASSPGSPYNEQFF.

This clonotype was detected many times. The CDR3 region has the DNA TGTGCCACCAGTGATCTTTCGTCTGGGACCCAGTACTTC. It specifies CATSDLSSGTQYF. The chain employs TRBV24-1 and TRBJ2-5; D not resolved. Germline CDR1 and CDR2: KGHDR and SFDVKD. V gave up 3 bases and J gave up 7 bases, with 11 bases separating them. The CDR3 is 13 residues long.

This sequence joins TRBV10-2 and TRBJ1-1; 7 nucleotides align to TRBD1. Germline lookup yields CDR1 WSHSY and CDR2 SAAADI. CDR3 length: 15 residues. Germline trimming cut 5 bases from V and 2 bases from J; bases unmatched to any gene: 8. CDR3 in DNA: TGCGCCAGCAGTAGACCGACAGGGTCCAACACTGAAGCTTTCTTT. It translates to CASSRPTGSNTEAFF.

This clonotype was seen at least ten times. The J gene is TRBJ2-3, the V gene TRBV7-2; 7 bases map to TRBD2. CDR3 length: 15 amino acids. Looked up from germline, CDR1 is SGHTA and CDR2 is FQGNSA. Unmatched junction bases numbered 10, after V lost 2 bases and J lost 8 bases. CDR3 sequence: CASSLRRGETVTQYF. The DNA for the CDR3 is TGTGCCAGCAGCTTACGACGGGGGGAAACCGTTACGCAGTATTTT. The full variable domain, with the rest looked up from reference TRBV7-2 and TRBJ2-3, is GAGVSQSPSNKVTEKGKDVELRCDPISGHTALYWYRQSLGQGLEFLIYFQGNSAPDKSGLPSDRFSAERTGGSVSTLTIQRTQQEDSAVYLCASSLRRGETVTQYFGPGTRLTVL.

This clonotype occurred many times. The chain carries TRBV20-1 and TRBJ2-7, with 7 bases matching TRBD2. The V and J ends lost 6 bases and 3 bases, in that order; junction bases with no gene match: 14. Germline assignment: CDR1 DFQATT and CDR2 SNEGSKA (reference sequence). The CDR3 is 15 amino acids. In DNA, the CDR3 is TGCAGTGCCCCTATGGGAGCTAGCGGCCGCTACGAGCAGTACTTC. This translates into CSAPMGASGRYEQYF.

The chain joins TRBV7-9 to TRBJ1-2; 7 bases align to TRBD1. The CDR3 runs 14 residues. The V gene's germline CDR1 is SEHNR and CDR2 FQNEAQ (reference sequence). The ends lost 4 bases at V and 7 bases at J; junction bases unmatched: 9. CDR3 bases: TGTGCCAGCAGCTCCGACAGGGTTCGTTCTGGCTACACCTTC. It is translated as CASSSDRVRSGYTF.

CDR3 in DNA: TGTGCCAGCAGCGCAGGGGTAGTCAGCGGGGAGCTGTTTTTT. This translates into CASSAGVVSGELFF. The rearrangement links TRBV7-2 to TRBJ2-2; a weak D match, TRBD1 (6 bases). Trimming pared 5 bases from V and 7 bases from J, leaving 14 bases between. Germline CDR1 is SGHTA and CDR2 is FQGNSA. The CDR3 totals 14 residues.

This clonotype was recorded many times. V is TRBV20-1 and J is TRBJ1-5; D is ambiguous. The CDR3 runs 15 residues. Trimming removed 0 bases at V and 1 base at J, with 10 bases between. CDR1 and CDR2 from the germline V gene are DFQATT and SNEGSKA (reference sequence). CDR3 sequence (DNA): TGCAGTGCTAGAGATCGCCACGGAAGCAATCAGCCCCAGCATTTT. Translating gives CSARDRHGSNQPQHF.

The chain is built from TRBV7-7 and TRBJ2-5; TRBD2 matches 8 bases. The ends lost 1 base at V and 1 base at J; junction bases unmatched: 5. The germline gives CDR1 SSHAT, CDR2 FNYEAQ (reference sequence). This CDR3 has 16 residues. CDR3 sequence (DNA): TGTGCCAGCAGCTTAGTATCGGCGGGGGGCCAAGAGACCCAGTACTTC. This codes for CASSLVSAGGQETQYF.

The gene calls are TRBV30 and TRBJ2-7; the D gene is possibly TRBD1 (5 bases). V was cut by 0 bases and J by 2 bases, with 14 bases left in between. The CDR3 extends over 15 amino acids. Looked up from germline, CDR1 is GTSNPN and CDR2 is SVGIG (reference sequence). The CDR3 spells CAWSVLSGKPYEQYF. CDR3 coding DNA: TGTGCCTGGAGTGTACTGTCAGGGAAACCCTACGAGCAGTACTTC.

CDR3 region: CSGSYRGLMNTEAFF. The CDR3 DNA follows: TGCAGCGGATCATACAGGGGGTTGATGAACACTGAAGCTTTCTTT. V is TRBV29-1 and J is TRBJ1-1; 8 nucleotides agree with TRBD1. J lost 0 bases, V lost 7 bases, and 10 bases had no gene match. The CDR3 contains 15 residues. Germline CDR1 SQVTM, CDR2 ANQGSEA.